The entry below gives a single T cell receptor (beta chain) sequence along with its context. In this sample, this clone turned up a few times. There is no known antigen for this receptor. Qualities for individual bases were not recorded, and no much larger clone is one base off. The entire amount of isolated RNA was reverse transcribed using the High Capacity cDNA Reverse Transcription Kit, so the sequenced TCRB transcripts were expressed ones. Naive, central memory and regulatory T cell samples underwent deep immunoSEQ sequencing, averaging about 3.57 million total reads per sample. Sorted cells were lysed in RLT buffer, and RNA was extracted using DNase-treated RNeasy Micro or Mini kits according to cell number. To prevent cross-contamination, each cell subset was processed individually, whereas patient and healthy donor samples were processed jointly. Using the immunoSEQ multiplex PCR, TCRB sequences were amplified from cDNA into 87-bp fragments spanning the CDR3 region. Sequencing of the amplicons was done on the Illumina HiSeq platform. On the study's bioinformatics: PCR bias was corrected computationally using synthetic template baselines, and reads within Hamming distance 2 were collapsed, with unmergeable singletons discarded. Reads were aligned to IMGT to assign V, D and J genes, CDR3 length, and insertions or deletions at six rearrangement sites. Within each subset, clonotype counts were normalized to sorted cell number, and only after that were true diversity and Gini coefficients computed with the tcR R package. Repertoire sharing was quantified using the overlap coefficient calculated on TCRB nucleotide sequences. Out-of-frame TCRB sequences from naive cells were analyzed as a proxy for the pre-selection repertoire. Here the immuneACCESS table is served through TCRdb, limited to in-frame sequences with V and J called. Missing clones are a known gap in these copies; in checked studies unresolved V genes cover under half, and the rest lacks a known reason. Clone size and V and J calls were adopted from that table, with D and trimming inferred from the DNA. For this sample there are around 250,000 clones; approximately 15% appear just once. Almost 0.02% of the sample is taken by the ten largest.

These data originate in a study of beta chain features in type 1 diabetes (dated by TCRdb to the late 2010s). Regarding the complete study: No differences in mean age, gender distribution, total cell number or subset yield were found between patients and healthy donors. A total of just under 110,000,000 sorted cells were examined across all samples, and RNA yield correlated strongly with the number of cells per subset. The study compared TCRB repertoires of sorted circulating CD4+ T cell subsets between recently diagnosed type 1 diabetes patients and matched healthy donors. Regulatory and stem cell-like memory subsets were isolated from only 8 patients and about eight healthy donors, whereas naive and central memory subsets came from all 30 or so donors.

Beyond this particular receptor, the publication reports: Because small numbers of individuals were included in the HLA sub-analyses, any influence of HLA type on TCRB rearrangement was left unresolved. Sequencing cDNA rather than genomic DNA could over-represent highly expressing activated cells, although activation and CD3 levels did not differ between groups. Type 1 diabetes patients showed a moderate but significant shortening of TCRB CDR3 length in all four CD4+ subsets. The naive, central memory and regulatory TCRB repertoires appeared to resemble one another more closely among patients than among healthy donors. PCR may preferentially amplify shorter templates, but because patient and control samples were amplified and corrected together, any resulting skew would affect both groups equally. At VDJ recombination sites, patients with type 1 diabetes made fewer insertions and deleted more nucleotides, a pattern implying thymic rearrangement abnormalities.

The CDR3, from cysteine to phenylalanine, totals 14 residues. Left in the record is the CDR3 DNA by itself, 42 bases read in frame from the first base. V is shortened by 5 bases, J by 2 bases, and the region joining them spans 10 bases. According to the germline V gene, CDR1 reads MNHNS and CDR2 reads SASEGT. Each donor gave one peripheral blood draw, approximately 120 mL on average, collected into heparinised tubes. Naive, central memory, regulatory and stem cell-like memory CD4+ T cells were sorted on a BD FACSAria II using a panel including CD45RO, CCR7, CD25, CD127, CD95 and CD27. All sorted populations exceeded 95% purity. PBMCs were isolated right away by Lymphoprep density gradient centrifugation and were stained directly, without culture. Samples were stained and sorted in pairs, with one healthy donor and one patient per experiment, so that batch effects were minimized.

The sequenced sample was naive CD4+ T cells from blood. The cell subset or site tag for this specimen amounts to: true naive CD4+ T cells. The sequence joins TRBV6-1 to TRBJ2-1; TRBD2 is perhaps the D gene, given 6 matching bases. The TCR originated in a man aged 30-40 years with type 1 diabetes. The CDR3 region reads CASSRDSAYNEQFF. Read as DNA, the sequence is TGTGCCAGCAGTCGGGACTCAGCCTACAATGAGCAGTTCTTC.